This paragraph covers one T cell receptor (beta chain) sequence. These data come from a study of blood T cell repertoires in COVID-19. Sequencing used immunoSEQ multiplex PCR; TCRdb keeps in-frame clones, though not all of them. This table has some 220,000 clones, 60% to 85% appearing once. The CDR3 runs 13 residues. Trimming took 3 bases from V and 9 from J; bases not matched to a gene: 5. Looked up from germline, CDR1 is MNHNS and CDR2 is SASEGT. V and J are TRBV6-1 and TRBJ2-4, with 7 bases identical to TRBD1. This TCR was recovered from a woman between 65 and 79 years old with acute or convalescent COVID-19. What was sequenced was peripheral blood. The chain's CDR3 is CASSDTQGTIQYF. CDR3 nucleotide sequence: TGTGCCAGCAGTGACACACAGGGGACCATTCAGTACTTC.